This T cell receptor (beta chain) was documented in a study of molecular identifiers for immune sequencing clone quantification. This clonotype was counted between two and nine times. Its antigen is currently unknown. TCRdb re-called the PCR reads through MiXCR, storing one row per CDR3 protein. The repertoire has hundreds of thousands of distinct CDR3 sequences, 24% of them found once; the top ten carry about 0.71%. Germline V gene lookup returns CDR1 LNHDA and CDR2 SQIVND (reference sequence). Losses at the gene ends were 1 base for V and 4 bases for J; bases not matched to a gene: 5. The CDR3 runs 15 residues. Study results and caveats: In naive cells, clones above 20 RNA copies held under 1% of molecules, whereas in effector cells they held over 99%.

This TCR was recovered from a human donor in good health. Some libraries in this study had Jurkat cell RNA spiked in. Sequencing used naive CD8+ T cells from blood, with Jurkat cell RNA spiked in. The subset denotes: FACS-sorted CD8+CD4-CCR7+CD45RA+ naive T cells. The chain recombines TRBV19 with TRBJ2-5; 8 nucleotides line up with TRBD1. The CDR3 region is CASSIVRRGPETQYF. The CDR3, as DNA: TGTGCCAGTAGTATAGTACGCAGGGGGCCAGAGACCCAGTACTTC. Complete variable domain (other parts from reference TRBV19 and TRBJ2-5): DGGITQSPKYLFRKEGQNVTLSCEQNLNHDAMYWYRQDPGQGLRLIYYSQIVNDFQKGDIAEGYSVSREKKESFPLTVTSAQKNPTAFYLCASSIVRRGPETQYFGPGTRLLVL.